The clone carrying this TCR beta chain showed up just once. The germline CDR1 and CDR2 sequences are DFQATT and SNEGSKA (reference sequence). The V segment lost 5 bases and the J segment 5 bases; nucleotides outside the gene matches: 8. The CDR3 has 16 residues. This entry belongs to a study of blood T cells in healthy people across ages. Using a J-beta primer mix together with a sample-barcoded 5' primer, a second PCR was run for about 6 to 12 cycles. Each TCR beta cDNA got a 12-nucleotide random molecular identifier. TCRdb re-called the 5' RACE reads with MiXCR, one entry per CDR3 protein. The sample holds 850,000 to 1,000,000 distinct CDR3 sequences, 45% to 60% seen once. The donors, aged about 6 to 90, were healthy Caucasians from Russia. Total RNA was extracted at no less than 6 micrograms per sample.

This TCR was recovered from a woman in her fifties or sixties in good health. The sample taken for sequencing was blood. This rearrangement joins TRBV20-1 to TRBJ2-1, with TRBD2 matching over 14 bases. The CDR3 sequence is CSALGLAGGTNNEQFF. Here the CDR3 DNA reads TGCAGTGCTCTCGGACTAGCGGGAGGCACAAACAATGAGCAGTTCTTC.